These 10 T cell receptor beta chains share one sample of origin, sequenced in a study of blood T cell repertoires in COVID-19. TCRdb's copy holds only in-frame clones and misses some; the assay was immunoSEQ multiplex PCR. The sample lists about 400,000 clones; roughly nine tenths were seen once. Sequenced sample: PBMCs or T cells enriched from blood (not recorded which). These receptor sequences come from a woman in her 30s who had recovered from COVID-19.

J is TRBJ1-3 and V is TRBV7-3; D uncertain. This CDR3 has 15 residues. Germline-derived CDR1 and CDR2 are SGHTA and FQGTGA. V lost 0 bases, J lost 3 bases, and 9 bases lay in between. CDR3 coding DNA: TGTGCCAGCAGCTTAACTTCCGCCGGTGGAAACACCATATATTTT. The encoded protein is CASSLTSAGGNTIYF. The full variable domain, completed using reference TRBV7-3 and TRBJ1-3, is GAGVSQTPSNKVTEKGKYVELRCDPISGHTALYWYRQSLGQGPEFLIYFQGTGAADDSGLPNDRFFAVRPEGSVSTLKIQRTERGDSAVYLCASSLTSAGGNTIYFGEGSWLTVV.

This chain connects TRBV9 to TRBJ2-1, with D possibly TRBD1 on 6 matching bases. V was pared by 2 bases and J by 16 bases, with 22 bases between. CDR1 and CDR2 from the germline V gene are SGDLS and YYNGEE. The CDR3 runs to 14 residues. The CDR3 bases are TGTGCCAGCAGCGTTAATCAAGAACAGGGTCGAGCCTTCTTC. Translating it yields CASSVNQEQGRAFF.

This rearrangement joins TRBV9 to TRBJ1-6; no reliable D call. Germline V gene sequence: CDR1 SGDLS, CDR2 YYNGEE. Deletions cut 0 bases from V and 9 bases from J, with 16 bases between. The CDR3 is made up of 16 amino acids. The CDR3: CASSVGAGPGSSPLHF. The CDR3 DNA follows: TGTGCCAGCAGCGTAGGAGCCGGTCCGGGAAGTTCACCCCTCCACTTT.

V usage is TRBV3-1 (or the pseudogene TRBV3-2) and J usage is TRBJ2-3, with 13 positions matching TRBD2. CDR3 size: 17 residues. The V segment lost 0 bases and the J segment 2 bases; nucleotides outside the gene matches: 2. Looked up from germline, CDR1 is LGHDT and CDR2 is YNNKEL (reference sequence). CDR3 in amino acids: CASSQEGLAGATDTQYF. As DNA, the CDR3 is TGTGCCAGCAGCCAAGAAGGACTAGCGGGAGCCACAGATACGCAGTATTTT.

The sample holds a few counts of this clone. V is TRBV7-3 and J is TRBJ2-2; possibly TRBD1 for D (5 bases). The V gene lost 2 bases and the J gene lost 1 base, with 8 bases spanning the gap. CDR1 and CDR2 from the germline V gene are SGHTA and FQGTGA. This CDR3 spans 15 amino acids. The CDR3 sequence: CASSLFTGNTGELFF. The CDR3 region has the DNA TGTGCCAGCAGCTTATTTACAGGGAACACCGGGGAGCTGTTTTTT.

This rearrangement joins TRBV28 to TRBJ1-5; D not certain. The germline V gene encodes CDR1 MDHEN and CDR2 SYDVKM. The CDR3 consists of 13 residues. The V end lost 2 bases, the J end lost 4 bases, and 6 bases lay between the germline ends. In DNA form, the CDR3 reads TGTGCCAGCAGTTTAGGAGCGAATCAGCCCCAGCATTTT. Its translation is CASSLGANQPQHF.

The chain employs TRBV27 and TRBJ1-5, with 11 bases identical to TRBD1. The germline V gene has CDR1 MNHEY and CDR2 SMNVEV (reference sequence). The CDR3 has 15 amino acids. J lost 6 bases, V lost 5 bases, and 6 bases had no gene match. CDR3 loop: CASSPPGQGVQPQHF. For the CDR3, the DNA is TGTGCCAGCAGTCCGCCGGGACAGGGGGTTCAGCCCCAGCATTTT.

The rearrangement links TRBV7-3 to TRBJ1-1; D possibly corresponds to TRBD1 (6 bases). CDR3 length equals 14 residues. V lost 1 base to trimming and J lost 1 base, with 7 bases between them. Germline assignment: CDR1 SGHTA and CDR2 FQGTGA. CDR3 DNA sequence: TGTGCCAGCAGCTTAAAAGGGGGGAACACTGAAGCTTTCTTT. Translation: CASSLKGGNTEAFF.

This chain links TRBV7-9 with TRBJ1-5, with D hard to call. V lost 6 bases and J 5 bases, leaving 14 bases between the germline ends. This CDR3 contains 14 residues. Germline CDR1 and CDR2: SEHNR and FQNEAQ (reference sequence). In DNA, the CDR3 is TGTGCCAGCAGTCCTGCGGGGTATGATCAGCCCCAGCATTTT. This sequence encodes CASSPAGYDQPQHF.

V is TRBV9 and J is TRBJ2-7; D ambiguous. This CDR3 has 15 residues. V was cut by 4 bases and J by 2 bases, with 16 bases left in between. Germline values: CDR1 SGDLS, CDR2 YYNGEE. CDR3: CASSSFDGATYEQYF. The CDR3 DNA reads TGTGCCAGCAGCTCTTTCGACGGAGCTACCTACGAGCAGTACTTC.